This T cell receptor beta chain was identified in a study of T cell changes during pregnancy in multiple sclerosis. This CDR3 region has 14 residues. V was shortened by 2 bases and J by 2 bases, with 9 bases between the two germline ends. Germline CDR1 reads SNHLY; CDR2 reads FYNNEI. Only in-frame clones appear in the TCRdb table, and some are missing; sequencing was by immunoSEQ multiplex PCR. The table includes around 56,000 clones, approximately 86% detected once. This sequence originates from a female donor with multiple sclerosis, enrolled in a pregnancy study. Material: CD4+ T cells from peripheral blood mononuclear cells, obtained in the third trimester of pregnancy. The chain recombines TRBV2 with TRBJ2-5, with a tentative D call TRBD2 (6 bases). The CDR3 DNA is TGTGCCAGCAGTGAAACGGGACTTCAAGAGACCCAGTACTTC. It specifies CASSETGLQETQYF.